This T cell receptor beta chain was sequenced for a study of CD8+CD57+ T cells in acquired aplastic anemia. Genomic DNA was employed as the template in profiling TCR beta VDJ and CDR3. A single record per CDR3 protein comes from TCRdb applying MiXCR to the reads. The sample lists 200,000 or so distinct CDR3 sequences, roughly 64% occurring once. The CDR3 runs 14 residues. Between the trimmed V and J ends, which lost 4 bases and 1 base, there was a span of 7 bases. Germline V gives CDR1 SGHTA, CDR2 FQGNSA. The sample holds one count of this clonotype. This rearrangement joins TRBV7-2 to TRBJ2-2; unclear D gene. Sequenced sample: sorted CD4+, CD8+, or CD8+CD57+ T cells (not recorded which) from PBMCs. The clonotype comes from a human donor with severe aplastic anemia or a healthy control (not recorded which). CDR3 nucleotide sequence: TGTGCCAGCAGCTCTTCGGTGAACACCGGGGAGCTGTTTTTT. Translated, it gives CASSSSVNTGELFF.